This paragraph covers one T cell receptor beta chain sequence. These data belong to a study of blood T cells in healthy people across ages. Then a second PCR, running roughly 7 to 11 cycles, was carried out with a sample-barcoded 5' primer and a J-beta primer mix. TCRdb analysed the 5' RACE reads with MiXCR anew, one entry per CDR3 protein. Altogether 850,000 to 1,000,000 distinct CDR3 sequences are present, about 48% being singletons, with the ten largest covering 13%. CDR3 length: 15 amino acids. After removal of 8 bases from V and 4 bases from J, the junction contained 10 bases not matched to a gene.

Specimen: blood. The clonotype comes from a man aged 25 to 40 in good health. The V and J genes are TRBV12-3 or TRBV12-4 and TRBJ2-3; 9 bases match TRBD2. CDR3 amino acids: CASVPTRGGPDTQYF. The CDR3 DNA reads TGTGCCAGCGTTCCCACGCGGGGGGGCCCAGATACGCAGTATTTT.